Below, 25 T cell receptor beta chains from the same sample are listed, as sequenced in a study of control samples from healthy donors and cancer patients (dated by TCRdb to between 2020 and 2021). The library was produced with the immunoSEQ multiplex PCR assay. The table was pulled from immuneACCESS by TCRdb, which kept in-frame rearrangements only. Such tables lose some clones; where checked, under half of the loss comes from unresolved V genes, and the rest has no known cause. The sample table shows some 100,000 clones, and approximately 95% are seen once. In total, the top ten clones hold 6.5% to 9.5% of the sample. Material for sequencing was blood. The receptors originated from a young man in good health.

Only a few counts were recorded for this clone. V is TRBV29-1 and J is TRBJ1-1; possibly TRBD1 for D (5 bases). Looked up from germline, CDR1 is SQVTM and CDR2 is ANQGSEA. The V gene lost 7 bases and the J gene lost 1 base, with 13 bases spanning the gap. CDR3 size: 13 residues. CDR3 coding DNA: TGCAGCGGGGGGAAAGGGGAGAACACTGAAGCTTTCTTT. This gives the protein CSGGKGENTEAFF.

This rearrangement joins TRBV7-9 to TRBJ1-1, with 7 bases that match TRBD1. The CDR3 has 12 amino acids. The germline V gene encodes CDR1 SEHNR and CDR2 FQNEAQ (reference sequence). CDR3 sequence reads: CAGRGPGTEAFF. In DNA form, the CDR3 reads TGTGCGGGTAGGGGGCCGGGCACTGAAGCTTTCTTT.

The V gene is TRBV19, the J gene TRBJ2-1; D perhaps matches TRBD2 (6 bases). CDR3 length: 16 residues. Trimming shortened V by 6 bases and J by 0 bases, and 15 bases separated the two germline ends. Germline V CDR1 and CDR2: LNHDA, SQIVND (reference sequence). The CDR3 reads CASRPGVGSSYNEQFF. CDR3 coding DNA: TGTGCCAGTAGACCGGGGGTGGGGAGCTCCTACAATGAGCAGTTCTTC.

J is TRBJ2-7 and V is TRBV9; D possibly uses TRBD1 or TRBD2 (5 bases each). Trimming took off 3 bases at V and 7 bases at J, with 17 bases between the two ends. The CDR3 spans 14 residues. The V gene's germline CDR1 is SGDLS and CDR2 YYNGEE. CDR3 sequence reads: CASSGGLGPGEQYF. The CDR3 coding sequence is TGTGCCAGCAGCGGTGGGTTGGGGCCGGGGGAGCAGTACTTC.

The chain joins TRBV11-2 to TRBJ2-7, with TRBD1 matching 8 bases. CDR3 length equals 17 residues. The V gene end was trimmed by 0 bases and the J gene end by 1 base; junction bases not matched to a gene: 8. Per germline, CDR1 SGHAT and CDR2 FQNNGV. The CDR3 here is CASSLDASGTGSYEQYF. In DNA, the CDR3 is TGTGCCAGCAGCTTAGACGCCTCCGGGACAGGATCCTACGAGCAGTACTTC.

The chain couples TRBV4-3 to TRBJ2-7; 8 bases fit TRBD1. Trimming removed 0 bases from V and 2 bases from J; junction bases left unmatched: 3. This CDR3 spans 15 amino acids. Germline V CDR1 and CDR2: LGHNA, YSLEER. CDR3 sequence: CASSQDRQGTYEQYF. The CDR3, as DNA: TGCGCCAGCAGCCAAGATAGACAGGGGACCTACGAGCAGTACTTC.

This clone occurred once. V usage is TRBV6-6 and J usage is TRBJ2-5, with no clear D. V lost 0 bases, J lost 0 bases, and 11 bases lay in between. Germline CDR1 MNHNY, CDR2 SVGAGI (reference sequence). This CDR3 region has 16 residues. The CDR3 loop reads CASSYSFFDDQETQYF. The CDR3 nucleotides are TGTGCCAGCAGTTACTCGTTTTTTGACGACCAAGAGACCCAGTACTTC.

This clone has just one count. The CDR3 region is CASSEGLAEQETQYF. The CDR3 DNA is TGTGCCAGCAGTGAGGGACTAGCGGAACAAGAGACCCAGTACTTC. The chain is built from TRBV28 and TRBJ2-5; 11 bases fit TRBD2. CDR1 and CDR2 (germline): MDHEN, SYDVKM. Trimming cost V 5 bases and J 2 bases; bases outside gene matches: 4. The CDR3 is 15 residues long.

This sequence joins TRBV6-5 and TRBJ1-4; 7 positions agree with TRBD1. The germline CDR1 and CDR2 sequences are MNHEY and SVGAGI. The CDR3 consists of 15 residues. The V gene end was trimmed by 10 bases and the J gene end by 7 bases; junction bases not matched to a gene: 15. CDR3 region: CAISGQRGGSEKLFF. The DNA for the CDR3 is TGTGCCATATCGGGACAGAGGGGCGGTAGTGAAAAACTGTTTTTT.

The chain has TRBV6-4 and TRBJ1-1; maybe TRBD1 (6 bases). Germline V gene data show CDR1 as MRHNA and CDR2 as SNTAGT. The V gene lost 6 bases and the J gene lost 5 bases, with 13 bases spanning the gap. CDR3 size: 13 residues. CDR3 sequence (DNA): TGTGCCAGCAGAGCCGGGACACTAACTGAAGCTTTCTTT. Its protein product is CASRAGTLTEAFF.

Only one count was recorded for this clone. The chain couples TRBV7-6 to TRBJ2-1; D may be TRBD2 (5 bases). This CDR3 has 14 amino acids. The V and J ends lost 5 bases and 2 bases respectively, with 10 bases between them. The germline V gene has CDR1 SGHVS and CDR2 FNYEAQ. CDR3 residues: CASSPSGAYNEQFF. CDR3 in DNA: TGTGCCAGCAGCCCCTCCGGGGCCTACAATGAGCAGTTCTTC.

This clone was picked up a small number of times. This chain joins TRBV6-6 and TRBJ2-7, with TRBD1 identical over 7 bases. Germline CDR1 reads MNHNY; CDR2 reads SVGAGI (reference sequence). The CDR3 covers 15 residues. The trim removed 4 bases at V and 9 bases at J, leaving 15 bases unmatched. CDR3: CASSLSLGQLEVQYF. The CDR3 region has the DNA TGTGCCAGCAGTTTATCATTGGGACAGCTAGAGGTGCAGTACTTC.

The V and J genes are TRBV9 and TRBJ2-2, with D perhaps TRBD1 or TRBD2 (5 bases each). Looked up from germline, CDR1 is SGDLS and CDR2 is YYNGEE. V was shortened by 0 bases and J by 4 bases, with 10 bases between the two germline ends. The CDR3 contains 15 residues. The CDR3 region is CASSVGGTGTGELFF. In nucleotides, the CDR3 is TGTGCCAGCAGCGTAGGGGGGACCGGCACCGGGGAGCTGTTTTTT.

The chain combines TRBV20-1 with TRBJ1-4; TRBD1 matches 7 bases. The length of the CDR3 is 16 residues. V shed 4 bases and J 2 bases; nucleotides not matched to a gene: 10. Germline CDR1 and CDR2: DFQATT and SNEGSKA (reference sequence). The CDR3 nucleotides read TGCAGTGCTACTGAAGAGGGGGCTTGGACTAATGAAAAACTGTTTTTT. Encoded protein: CSATEEGAWTNEKLFF.

The chain joins TRBV2 to TRBJ1-1; D is unclear. This CDR3 comprises 12 residues. Between the trimmed V and J ends, which lost 4 bases and 6 bases, there was a span of 9 bases. Germline assignment: CDR1 SNHLY and CDR2 FYNNEI. The CDR3 coding sequence is TGTGCCAGCAGTGGATCGGGCCCTGAAGCTTTCTTT. Residues: CASSGSGPEAFF. Variable domain in full (rest from reference TRBV2 and TRBJ1-1): EPEVTQTPSHQVTQMGQEVILRCVPISNHLYFYWYRQILGQKVEFLVSFYNNEISEKSEIFDDQFSVERPDGSNFTLKIRSTKLEDSAMYFCASSGSGPEAFFGQGTRLTVV.

The chain has TRBV4-1 and TRBJ1-2; 7 bases fit TRBD1. The CDR3 is 16 residues long. Trimming took 4 bases from V and 4 from J; bases not matched to a gene: 12. Germline lookup yields CDR1 MGHRA and CDR2 YSYEKL. Here the CDR3 DNA reads TGCGCCAGCAGCCTAAGCCCCGGGACAGCCGGCTATGGCTACACCTTC. Protein product: CASSLSPGTAGYGYTF.

The V gene is TRBV5-5, the J gene TRBJ1-2; 9 nucleotides align to TRBD1. The germline V gene has CDR1 SGHKS and CDR2 YYEKEE (reference sequence). The CDR3 contains 15 residues. J gave up 7 bases and V 2 bases, and 9 bases lay outside the gene matches. CDR3 DNA: TGTGCCAGCAGCTTTGTTACAGGGGGCGTTGTTGGCTACACCTTC. It encodes CASSFVTGGVVGYTF.

This clone came up once. This chain uses TRBV11-2 with TRBJ2-2, with D tentatively TRBD1 or TRBD2 (5 bases each). The V end lost 5 bases, the J end lost 3 bases, and 19 bases lay between the germline ends. The CDR3 is made up of 17 amino acids. From germline, CDR1 is SGHAT and CDR2 FQNNGV. In DNA form, the CDR3 reads TGTGCCAGCAGCCCCGGGCATCTTAGAGGGGACACCGGGGAGCTGTTTTTT. It encodes CASSPGHLRGDTGELFF.

This chain joins TRBV5-1 and TRBJ2-1; D is perhaps TRBD2 (7 bases). V gave up 5 bases and J gave up 7 bases, with 16 bases separating them. The CDR3 contains 14 residues. Germline CDR1 is SGHRS and CDR2 is YFSETQ. CDR3 coding DNA: TGCGCCAGCAGACAGGGAGGGCCAGATAATGAGCAGTTCTTC. Its translation is CASRQGGPDNEQFF.

V and J are TRBV7-8 and TRBJ2-7; TRBD1 is a possible D gene (5 bases). This CDR3 has 12 residues. Trimming removed 2 bases at V and 3 bases at J, with 5 bases between. Germline values: CDR1 SGHVS, CDR2 FQNEAQ. The CDR3 DNA reads as TGTGCCAGCAGCTTAAGGGGCTACGAGCAGTACTTC. Translating it yields CASSLRGYEQYF.

This chain connects TRBV14 to TRBJ1-3; TRBD1 matches 7 bases. The CDR3 runs to 13 residues. In germline, CDR1 is SGHDN, CDR2 FVKESK. Trimming removed 4 bases from V and 6 bases from J; junction bases left unmatched: 3. In DNA, the CDR3 is TGTGCCAGCAGCCCGGACAGGCTAAACACCATATATTTT. Translation gives CASSPDRLNTIYF.

The chain carries TRBV5-4 and TRBJ1-1; D is unresolved. Germline values: CDR1 SGHNT, CDR2 YYREEE (reference sequence). CDR3 length equals 15 residues. Trimming left V 2 bases short and J 1 base short, with 12 bases between. The CDR3 spells CASSFLMSKNTEAFF. CDR3 coding DNA: TGTGCCAGCAGCTTTCTTATGTCCAAGAACACTGAAGCTTTCTTT.

The chain links TRBV5-1 to TRBJ1-5; 9 bases fit TRBD1. This CDR3 is 14 amino acids long. Germline-derived CDR1 and CDR2 are SGHRS and YFSETQ. Unmatched junction bases numbered 2, after V lost 1 base and J lost 6 bases. The CDR3 region is CASSLRQGVQPQHF. The CDR3 bases are TGCGCCAGCAGCTTGAGACAGGGGGTTCAGCCCCAGCATTTT.

V usage is TRBV13 and J usage is TRBJ2-7, with D perhaps TRBD1 (5 bases). There are 14 residues in the CDR3. V was clipped by 0 bases and J by 2 bases, with 8 bases between them. Germline CDR1 and CDR2: PRHDT and FYEKMQ (reference sequence). The CDR3 region is CASSLGAGTYEQYF. The CDR3 DNA reads as TGTGCCAGCAGCTTAGGGGCAGGGACCTACGAGCAGTACTTC.

The chain has TRBV29-1 and TRBJ1-2, with D hard to call. V lost 1 base and J 5 bases, leaving 17 bases between the germline ends. Germline CDR1 reads SQVTM; CDR2 reads ANQGSEA. The CDR3 has 15 residues. CDR3 sequence (DNA): TGCAGCGTTGAAGGGCAGGAGGGAACCTTATATGGCTACACCTTC. Translating it yields CSVEGQEGTLYGYTF.